This entry concerns a single TCR beta chain. In this sample, this clonotype turned up a few times. The antigen this receptor binds is unknown. Base qualities were left out, and no much larger clone turns up one base away. Library preparation was by multiplex PCR. Sequencing relied on an Illumina HiSeq 4000. iRepertoire HTBI primers and Arm-PCR amplification of CDR3 regions were used to construct TCR beta libraries. Before sequencing, the PCR products underwent gel purification. Per the source publication's procedure: Across samples, about 64 TRBV and 13 to 15 TRBJ segments were identified and used for gene usage analysis of CDR3 amino acid clonotypes. COPE and FqMerger were used to merge the filtered high-quality paired reads into contigs. BLAST was used to align contigs to IMGT TRBV, TRBD and TRBJ reference genes, with CDR3 defined following IMGT. Any clonotype with a frequency above 0.1% was counted as a highly expanded clone. Repertoire diversity was measured by Shannon entropy, and V-J evenness by the Gini coefficient. Clonotypes shared by more than one individual were considered public. In TCRdb, the public reads were trimmed at Q25 with fastp and aligned with MiXCR, with productive beta chains retained. Records with the same CDR3 protein are collapsed into one entry carrying the most frequent genes and DNA. None of the V and J calls come from the authors' own analysis; TCRdb made them. The sample includes about 340,000 distinct CDR3 sequences, with about 20% observed a single time. Together, the top ten hold less than 35% of the sample.

These data come from a study of regulatory T cells in long-lasting Graves disease (dated by TCRdb to about 2021). Some background on the complete study: To count as having persistent Graves' disease, a patient had to have received antithyroid drug treatment for over 5 years with TSH receptor autoantibodies remaining persistently positive. Persistent Graves' disease patients were compared with newly diagnosed Graves' disease patients by peripheral blood TCR sequencing and RNA sequencing. The study took place in China and was registered as a clinical trial. A total of some 35 samples underwent TCR sequencing: 13 from persistent and roughly 20 from newly diagnosed Graves' disease patients. In the clinical cohort, patients with persistent Graves' disease had used antithyroid drugs for an average of approximately eleven years. Overall study results and their limits: The authors acknowledged the small sample size as a limitation that may reduce accuracy. Sequencing and analysis were restricted to the TCR beta chain. Persistent patients shared more public clonotypes among themselves (around 2,700) than newly diagnosed patients did (over 950). Compared with newly diagnosed patients, patients with persistent Graves' disease had lower TCR Shannon entropy and fewer highly expanded clones, which suggests clonal expansion. TRBV28, TRBJ1-2 and TRBJ2-5 were preferentially used in persistent disease, while TRBV20-1 and TRBJ2-1 were favored in newly diagnosed disease. Because the primary lesion, thyroid tissue, could not be accessed, the study looked at peripheral blood alone.

The sample's time point, from its label and the paper: persistent/refractory GD, antithyroid drugs over 5 years with positive TRAb. For both TCR sequencing and RNA sequencing, RNA was extracted from PBMCs using TRIzol. The diagnosis of Graves' disease was made according to American Thyroid Association guidelines. The patients came from an endocrinology department in Xi'an, China. Each patient gave roughly 10 milliliters of peripheral blood, collected in an EDTA anticoagulant tube. PBMCs were isolated by Ficoll Paque Plus density gradient separation without further T cell sorting. An Agilent 2100 Bioanalyzer and agarose gel were used to assess RNA quality, and a NanoDrop 2000 was used to measure RNA concentration. The CDR3 has 16 amino acids, counting the end cysteine and phenylalanine. Of all the DNA, just the CDR3 is kept, 48 bases in frame from base 1. Per the germline V gene, SGHRS is the CDR1 and YFSETQ is the CDR2. V sheds 4 bases and J sheds 4 bases, leaving 17 bases between their ends.

The chain was built from TRBV5-1 and TRBJ2-2; the D segment may tentatively be TRBD1 or TRBD2, each giving 5 matched bases. The source is a female donor with Graves disease. The sample in question was peripheral blood mononuclear cells (PBMCs), obtained when the disease was refractory, from a patient treated with antithyroid drugs. The CDR3 reads as follows: CASSPLASRGTGELFF. The bases are TGCGCCAGCAGCCCCCTCGCCTCGAGGGGCACCGGGGAGCTGTTTTTT.